This T cell receptor beta chain was recorded in a study of cytomegalovirus exposure and HLA in healthy donors. The wider study: Most genotyped donors, 75% to 85% of roughly 400, had Caucasian-associated genetic ancestry.

Use of 60 Vbeta and 13 Jbeta primers characterized the PCR. In the original processing: Later analysis identified tens of millions of unique TCR beta chains, some 10 million shared. Profiling relied on immunoSEQ multiplex PCR, and the TCRdb table lists in-frame clones only, not all of them. Clone size and V and J calls were adopted from that table, with D and trimming inferred from the DNA. The profile shows 150,000 to 200,000 clones, approximately 80% of them singletons. Study-wide results and limits: Differences between HLA loci emerged in a later analysis of TCR association rates, with DRB1 most and HLA-C fewest. About 87% or about 30% of the time was how often most TCR beta V segments were productive, according to an earlier analysis.

Germline V CDR1 and CDR2: MGHRA, YSYEKL. After removal of 1 base from V and 2 bases from J, the junction contained 2 bases not matched to a gene. This CDR3 contains 15 residues. In regard to this clone: Its antigen is not identified.

The V gene is TRBV4-1, the J gene TRBJ1-3, with TRBD1 matching over 7 bases. The receptor was derived from a woman aged 50 to 65 in good health and CMV-seronegative. The specimen sequenced was PBMCs. DNA of the CDR3: TGCGCCAGCAGCCAAGCCGGGACAGCTGGAAACACCATATATTTT. Protein: CASSQAGTAGNTIYF.